This TCR beta chain appears in the sequencing data of a study of blood T cell repertoires in COVID-19. Study processing details: Estimation of nucleated cell counts relied on the amplification of reference gene primers. Method: immunoSEQ multiplex PCR; TCRdb's copy keeps in-frame clones and lacks some. V and J calls and clone size are as listed in that table; D and trimming were resolved from the DNA. The sample consists of hundreds of thousands of clones, more than 75% of them appearing once. Germline CDR1 and CDR2: LNHDA and SQIVND (reference sequence). The CDR3 loop spans 12 amino acids. Trimming removed 4 bases at V and 3 bases at J, with 7 bases between.

The J gene is TRBJ2-7, the V gene TRBV19; maybe TRBD2 (5 bases). The sequenced sample was peripheral blood. This receptor was obtained from a woman aged 55-70 years who had recovered from COVID-19. CDR3 nucleotide sequence: TGTGCCAGTAGTACCCGGGACTACGAGCAGTACTTC. It codes for CASSTRDYEQYF.